The clone carrying this T cell receptor (beta chain) was recorded only once. Its antigen remains unknown. The PCR was carried out with 60 Vbeta primers and 13 Jbeta primers. TCRdb's table, derived via immunoSEQ multiplex PCR, lists solely in-frame clones and lacks some. This sample has some 150,000 clones, with under 75% found just once. This sample stems from a study of cytomegalovirus exposure and HLA in healthy donors. Germline trimming cut 10 bases from V and 0 bases from J; bases unmatched to any gene: 6. Looked up from germline, CDR1 is MDHEN and CDR2 is SYDVKM. The CDR3 spans 16 residues. Participants comprised healthy donors of bone marrow. Study results and limitations: Reportedly, a later analysis found an Asian-associated ancestry cluster had fewer N-insertions than the approximately 700-donor mean.

The chain combines TRBV28 with TRBJ2-6, with 10 bases aligning to TRBD1. The sequencing input was PBMCs. This sequence originates from a woman between 35 and 50 years old in good health and CMV-seronegative. CDR3 sequence (DNA): TGTGCCACTAGGACAGGGGGGGGCTCTGGGGCCAACGTCCTGACTTTC. Its translation is CATRTGGGSGANVLTF.